Listed below are T cell receptor beta chains from one sample, sequenced in a study of blood T cell repertoires in COVID-19. TCRdb keeps only in-frame clones here, not all; method: immunoSEQ multiplex PCR. The sample includes over 200,000 clones, roughly 80% of them seen just once. The specimen sequenced was peripheral blood. All receptors come from a woman older than 75 with acute or convalescent COVID-19. Each CDR3 is given with its conserved first and last residue. Fields, in order: D gene, J gene, V gene, CDR3 DNA, CDR3 protein. D genes are given only for firm matches.

NA TRBJ1-2 TRBV7-2 TGTGCCAGCAGCTTGAGTCAAACAGGGCAGGGTAACTATGGCTACACCTTC CASSLSQTGQGNYGYTF
TRBD1 TRBJ1-1 TRBV5-6 TGTGCCAGCAGCTACCTAGGACAGGGCAACACTGAAGCTTTCTTT CASSYLGQGNTEAFF
TRBD1 TRBJ1-4 TRBV19 TGTGCCAGTAGTACCCAGAAGGGGGCTGATGAAAAACTGTTTTTT CASSTQKGADEKLFF
NA TRBJ2-7 TRBV25-1 TGTGCCAGCGGGGGGTTCCCAACCTACGAGCAGTACTTC CASGGFPTYEQYF
NA TRBJ1-6 TRBV28 TGTGCCAGCAGTTTAGTGGTGGGCGACATCGGATCCCTCCACTTT CASSLVVGDIGSLHF
NA TRBJ2-1 TRBV3-1/TRBV3-2 TGTGCCAGCAGCCAAGGGAGCGGTGAGCAGTTCTTC CASSQGSGEQFF
NA TRBJ1-1 TRBV11-1 TGTGCCAGCAGCCTCGACAGAAACACTGAAGCTTTCTTT CASSLDRNTEAFF
NA TRBJ1-3 TRBV5-6 TGTGCCAGCAGCTTGTCGTTAGGGGCTAGAAACACCATATATTTT CASSLSLGARNTIYF
TRBD1 TRBJ2-1 TRBV6-2/TRBV6-3 TGTGCCAGCAGTTACTCCCCGACAGGGGCCCGGAATGAGCAGTTCTTC CASSYSPTGARNEQFF
NA TRBJ1-5 TRBV7-4 TGTGCCAGCAACCGAGAGGGGGATCAGCCCCAGCATTTT CASNREGDQPQHF
NA TRBJ2-7 TRBV18 TGTGCCAGCTCACCAATGGCCGGGAGCTACGAGCAGTACTTC CASSPMAGSYEQYF